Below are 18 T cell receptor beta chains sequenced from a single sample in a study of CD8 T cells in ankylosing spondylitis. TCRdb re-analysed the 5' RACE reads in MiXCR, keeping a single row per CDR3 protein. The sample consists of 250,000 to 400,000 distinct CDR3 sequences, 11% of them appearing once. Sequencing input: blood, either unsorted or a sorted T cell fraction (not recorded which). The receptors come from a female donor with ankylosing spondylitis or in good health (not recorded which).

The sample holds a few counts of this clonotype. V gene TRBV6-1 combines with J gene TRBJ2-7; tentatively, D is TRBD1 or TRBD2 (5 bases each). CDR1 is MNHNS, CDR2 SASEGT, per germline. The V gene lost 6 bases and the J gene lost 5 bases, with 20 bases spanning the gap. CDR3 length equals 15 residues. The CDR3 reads CASRSTGTPPNEQYF. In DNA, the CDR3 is TGTGCCAGCAGATCCACCGGGACGCCACCGAACGAGCAGTACTTC.

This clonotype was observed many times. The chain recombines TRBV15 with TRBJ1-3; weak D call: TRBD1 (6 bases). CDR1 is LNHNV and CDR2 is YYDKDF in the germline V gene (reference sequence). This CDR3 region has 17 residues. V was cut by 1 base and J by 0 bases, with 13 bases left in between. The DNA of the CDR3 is TGTGCCACCAGCAGAGCCTCTACAGGGCGCTCTGGAAACACCATATATTTT. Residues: CATSRASTGRSGNTIYF.

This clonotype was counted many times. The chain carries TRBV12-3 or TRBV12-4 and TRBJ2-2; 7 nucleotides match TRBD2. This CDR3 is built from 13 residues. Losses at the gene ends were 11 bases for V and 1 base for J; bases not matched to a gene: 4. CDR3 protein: CASASGNTGELFF. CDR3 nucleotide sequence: TGTGCCTCGGCTAGCGGGAACACCGGGGAGCTGTTTTTT.

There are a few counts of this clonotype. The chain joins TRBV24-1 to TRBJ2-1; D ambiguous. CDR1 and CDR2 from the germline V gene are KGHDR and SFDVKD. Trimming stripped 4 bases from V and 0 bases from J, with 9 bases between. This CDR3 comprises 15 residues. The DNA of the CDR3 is TGTGCCACCAGTGAGGGGAAACCCTCCTACAATGAGCAGTTCTTC. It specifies CATSEGKPSYNEQFF.

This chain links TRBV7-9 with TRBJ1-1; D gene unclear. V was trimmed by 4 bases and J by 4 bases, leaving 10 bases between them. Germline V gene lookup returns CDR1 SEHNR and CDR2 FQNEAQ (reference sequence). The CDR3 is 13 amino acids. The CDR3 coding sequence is TGTGCCAGCAGCTCACCTTTCTTCACTGAAGCTTTCTTT. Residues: CASSSPFFTEAFF.

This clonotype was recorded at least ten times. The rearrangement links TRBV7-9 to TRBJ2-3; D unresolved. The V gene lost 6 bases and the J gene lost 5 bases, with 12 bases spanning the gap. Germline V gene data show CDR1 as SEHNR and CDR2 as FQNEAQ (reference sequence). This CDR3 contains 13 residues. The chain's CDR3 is CASRSSNGDTQYF. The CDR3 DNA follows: TGTGCCAGCAGGTCATCGAATGGAGATACGCAGTATTTT. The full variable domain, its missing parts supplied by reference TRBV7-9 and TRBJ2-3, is DTGVSQNPRHKITKRGQNVTFRCDPISEHNRLYWYRQTLGQGPEFLTYFQNEAQLEKSRLLSDRFSAERPKGSFSTLEIQRTEQGDSAMYLCASRSSNGDTQYFGPGTRLTVL.

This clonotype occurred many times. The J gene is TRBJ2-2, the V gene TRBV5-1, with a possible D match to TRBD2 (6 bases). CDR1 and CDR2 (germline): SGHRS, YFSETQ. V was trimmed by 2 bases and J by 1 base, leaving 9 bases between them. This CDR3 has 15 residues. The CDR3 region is CASSFDGRNTGELFF. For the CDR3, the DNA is TGCGCCAGCAGCTTTGACGGGAGGAACACCGGGGAGCTGTTTTTT.

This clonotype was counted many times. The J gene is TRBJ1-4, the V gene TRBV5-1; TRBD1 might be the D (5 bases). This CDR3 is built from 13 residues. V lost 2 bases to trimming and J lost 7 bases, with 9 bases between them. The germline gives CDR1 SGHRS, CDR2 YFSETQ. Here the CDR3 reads CASSFGRGEKLFF. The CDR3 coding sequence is TGCGCCAGCAGCTTTGGAAGGGGTGAAAAACTGTTTTTT.

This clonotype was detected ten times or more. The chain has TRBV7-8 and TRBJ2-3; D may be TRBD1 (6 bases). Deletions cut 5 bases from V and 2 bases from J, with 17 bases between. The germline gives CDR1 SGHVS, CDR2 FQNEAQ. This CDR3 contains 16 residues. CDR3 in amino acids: CASSHDRLAATDTQYF. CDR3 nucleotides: TGTGCCAGCAGCCATGACAGGCTTGCCGCCACAGATACGCAGTATTTT.

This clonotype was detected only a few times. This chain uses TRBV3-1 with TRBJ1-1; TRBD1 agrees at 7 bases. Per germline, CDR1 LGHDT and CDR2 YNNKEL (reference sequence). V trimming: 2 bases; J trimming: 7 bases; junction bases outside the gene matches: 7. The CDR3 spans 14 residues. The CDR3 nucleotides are TGTGCCAGCAGCCAAAACAGGGGTTCCAATGAAGCTTTCTTT. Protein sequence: CASSQNRGSNEAFF.

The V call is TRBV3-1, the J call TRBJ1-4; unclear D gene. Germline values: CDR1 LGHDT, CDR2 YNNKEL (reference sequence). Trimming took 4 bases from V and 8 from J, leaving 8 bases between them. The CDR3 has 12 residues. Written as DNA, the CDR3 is TGTGCCAGCAGCCTGGGTTACGAAAAACTGTTTTTT. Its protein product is CASSLGYEKLFF.

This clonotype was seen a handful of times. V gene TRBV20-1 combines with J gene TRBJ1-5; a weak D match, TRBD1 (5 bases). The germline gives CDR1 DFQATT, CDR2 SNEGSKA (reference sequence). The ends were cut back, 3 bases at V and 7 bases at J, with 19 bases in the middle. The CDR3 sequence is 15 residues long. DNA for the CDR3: TGCAGTGCTAGCCCCCCAGGGCCGGGTAACCAGCCCCAGCATTTT. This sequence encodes CSASPPGPGNQPQHF.

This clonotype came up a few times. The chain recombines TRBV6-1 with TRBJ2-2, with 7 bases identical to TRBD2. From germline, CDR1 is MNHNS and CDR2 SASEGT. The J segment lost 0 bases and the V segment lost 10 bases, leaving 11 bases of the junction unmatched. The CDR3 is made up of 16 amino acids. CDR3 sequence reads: CAIPWGRETNTGELFF. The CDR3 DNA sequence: TGTGCCATCCCGTGGGGGAGGGAAACGAACACCGGGGAGCTGTTTTTT.

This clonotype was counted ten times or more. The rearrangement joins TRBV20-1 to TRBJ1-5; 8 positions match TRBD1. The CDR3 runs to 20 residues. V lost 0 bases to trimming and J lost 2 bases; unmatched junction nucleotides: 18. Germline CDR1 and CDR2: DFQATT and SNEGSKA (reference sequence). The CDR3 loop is CSARDSWRPGGGGGNQPQHF. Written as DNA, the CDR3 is TGCAGTGCTAGAGATTCATGGAGGCCAGGGGGCGGTGGCGGCAATCAGCCCCAGCATTTT.

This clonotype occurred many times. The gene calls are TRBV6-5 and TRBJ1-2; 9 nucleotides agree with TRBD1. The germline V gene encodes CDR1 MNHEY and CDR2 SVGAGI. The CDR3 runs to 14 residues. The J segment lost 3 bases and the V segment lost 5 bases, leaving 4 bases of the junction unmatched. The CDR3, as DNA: TGTGCCAGCAGTCACCGGGACAGGGACTATGGCTACACCTTC. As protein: CASSHRDRDYGYTF.

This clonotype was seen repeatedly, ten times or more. CDR3 nucleotides: TGCAGTGTTAACTCCCGCGGAAGAGGGGGGAATGAGCAGTTCTTC. Translation: CSVNSRGRGGNEQFF. The chain couples TRBV20-1 to TRBJ2-1; D tentatively reads TRBD1 or TRBD2 (6 bases each). Germline-derived CDR1 and CDR2 are DFQATT and SNEGSKA (reference sequence). CDR3 length: 15 amino acids. V lost 7 bases, J lost 7 bases, and 23 bases lay in between.

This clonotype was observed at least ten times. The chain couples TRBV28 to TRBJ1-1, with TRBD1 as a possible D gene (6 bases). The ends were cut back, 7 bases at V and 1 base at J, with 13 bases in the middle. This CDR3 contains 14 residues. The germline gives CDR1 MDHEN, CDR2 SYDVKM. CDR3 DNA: TGTGCCAGCAATTCCTGGACAGAGAACACTGAAGCTTTCTTT. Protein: CASNSWTENTEAFF.

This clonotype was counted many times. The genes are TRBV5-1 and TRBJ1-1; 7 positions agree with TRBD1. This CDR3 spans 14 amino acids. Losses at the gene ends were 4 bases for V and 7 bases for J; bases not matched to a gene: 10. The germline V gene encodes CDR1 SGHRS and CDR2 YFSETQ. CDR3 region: CASSPPQGQIEAFF. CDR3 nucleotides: TGCGCCAGCAGCCCCCCACAGGGGCAGATTGAAGCTTTCTTT.